The clone carrying this T cell receptor beta chain was detected only a few times. The antigen remains undetermined. The sample is drawn from a study of blood T cells in healthy people across ages. Study results and caveats: More naive CD4+ cells and higher diversity were found in long-lived than in aged donors. Strong correlation was found linking TCR beta diversity to naive T cell percentage. Not knowing donor CMV status may have confounded expanded clonotype changes.

Each sample yielded at least 6 micrograms of PBMC total RNA. From germline, CDR1 is SGHTA and CDR2 FQGNSA. Trimming stripped 5 bases from V and 4 bases from J, with 14 bases between. This CDR3 has 14 amino acids. The authors ran a second PCR of about 6 to 11 cycles using a sample-barcoded 5' primer and a J-beta primer mix. One entry per CDR3 protein, called by TCRdb with MiXCR from the 5' RACE reads. The sample consists of about 780,000 distinct CDR3 sequences, more than 35% of them appearing once. What was sequenced was blood. The chain carries TRBV7-2 and TRBJ1-2; possibly TRBD1 for D (6 bases). The TCR was taken from a man older than 75 in good health. Here the CDR3 DNA reads TGTGCCAGCAGCCCCGGGACAACCTCCTATGGCTACACCTTC. This sequence encodes CASSPGTTSYGYTF.